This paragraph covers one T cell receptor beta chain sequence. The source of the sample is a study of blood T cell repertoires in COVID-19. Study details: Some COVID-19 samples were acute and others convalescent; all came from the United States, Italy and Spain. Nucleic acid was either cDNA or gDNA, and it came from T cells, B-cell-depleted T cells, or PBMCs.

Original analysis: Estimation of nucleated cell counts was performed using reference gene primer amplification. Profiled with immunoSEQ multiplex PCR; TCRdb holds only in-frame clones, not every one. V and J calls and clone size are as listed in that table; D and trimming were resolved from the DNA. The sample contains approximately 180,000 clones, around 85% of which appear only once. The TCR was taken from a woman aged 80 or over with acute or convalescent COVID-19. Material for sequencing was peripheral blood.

Here the CDR3 DNA reads TGTGCCAGCAGTGAAGCGTCAGGTAGCTATGGCTACACCTTC. The encoded protein is CASSEASGSYGYTF. The chain links TRBV2 to TRBJ1-2; D unclear. The germline CDR1 and CDR2 sequences are SNHLY and FYNNEI. V lost 0 bases and J 4 bases, leaving 9 bases between the germline ends. This CDR3 region has 14 residues.